This TCR beta chain was found in a study of blood T cell repertoires in COVID-19. Per the germline V gene, CDR1 is KGHSH and CDR2 is LQKENI. V was pared by 1 base and J by 7 bases, with 11 bases of the junction left unmatched. This CDR3 comprises 17 residues. Some clones are missing from TCRdb's copy, which holds only in-frame ones; the method was immunoSEQ multiplex PCR. Found here are hundreds of thousands of clones, approximately 87% of them singletons; the top ten hold 3% to 3.5%. The sequence was collected from a woman between 45 and 65 years old in a cohort exposed to, infected with or recovered from COVID-19 (not recorded which). Material: PBMCs or T cells enriched from blood (not recorded which). This chain connects TRBV18 to TRBJ2-2; 8 bases agree with TRBD1. As DNA, the CDR3 is TGTGCCAGCTCACCACTAGGACAGGGCATTGCAGGCGGGGAGCTGTTTTTT. Its protein product is CASSPLGQGIAGGELFF.